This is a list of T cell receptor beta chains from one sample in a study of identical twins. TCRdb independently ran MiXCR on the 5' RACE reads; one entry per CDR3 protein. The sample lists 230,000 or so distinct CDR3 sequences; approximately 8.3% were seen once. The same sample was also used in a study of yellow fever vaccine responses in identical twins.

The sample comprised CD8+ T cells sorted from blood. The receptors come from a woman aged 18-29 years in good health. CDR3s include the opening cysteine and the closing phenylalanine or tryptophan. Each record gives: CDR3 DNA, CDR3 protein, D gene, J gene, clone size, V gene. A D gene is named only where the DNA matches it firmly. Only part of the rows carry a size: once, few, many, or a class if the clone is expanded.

TGTGCCAGCAGCTTGAACCCACTAGCCAAAAACATTCAGTACTTC,CASSLNPLAKNIQYF,-,TRBJ2-4,many,TRBV7-2
TGCAGTGCTAGAGATCGGGACACTTCCTCCTACAATGAGCAGTTCTTC,CSARDRDTSSYNEQFF,-,TRBJ2-1,-,TRBV20-1
TGTGCCAGGGGGTGGACAGATTACAATGAGCAGTTCTTC,CARGWTDYNEQFF,-,TRBJ2-1,-,TRBV2
TGTGCCAGCAGTTATTGGACAGACTCCTACGAGCAGTACTTC,CASSYWTDSYEQYF,-,TRBJ2-7,many,TRBV6-2/TRBV6-3
TGTGCCAGCAGCTTAACAACCAGAACCGGGGAGCTGTTTTTT,CASSLTTRTGELFF,-,TRBJ2-2,-,TRBV7-9
TGTGCCAGCAGTTCACTTGTTACGAACACTGAAGCTTTCTTT,CASSSLVTNTEAFF,-,TRBJ1-1,many,TRBV27
TGTGCCACCAGCAGAGATCGCAGTGGGGCCAACGTCCTGACTTTC,CATSRDRSGANVLTF,-,TRBJ2-6,many,TRBV15
TGTGCCAGCAGTTCCGAGACATTCTACGAGCAGTACTTC,CASSSETFYEQYF,-,TRBJ2-7,-,TRBV28
TGTGCCAGCAGTTACGAGGGACAGGGGGTGGGGGAGCAGTACTTC,CASSYEGQGVGEQYF,TRBD1,TRBJ2-7,-,TRBV6-5
TGTGCCAGCAGACAGGGCGGGCAAGAGACCCAGTACTTC,CASRQGGQETQYF,-,TRBJ2-5,few,TRBV7-2
TGCGCCAGCAGCTTGGACAGCCAGATGGGAGAGCAGTACTTC,CASSLDSQMGEQYF,-,TRBJ2-7,many,TRBV5-1
TGTGCCATCAGTGAGTCTATTGGGAGTGACACAGATACGCAGTATTTT,CAISESIGSDTDTQYF,-,TRBJ2-3,few,TRBV10-3
TGTGCCAGCAGAGGGATACAGGGATTAAATTCACCCCTCCACTTT,CASRGIQGLNSPLHF,-,TRBJ1-6,-,TRBV2
TGCAGCCATAGCGGGAGTTTAGATAATGAGCAGTTCTTC,CSHSGSLDNEQFF,TRBD2,TRBJ2-1,many,TRBV29-1
TGCAGCGCTGAAGGGGGGCTCTCCTACGAGCAGTACTTC,CSAEGGLSYEQYF,-,TRBJ2-7,many,TRBV29-1
TGTGCCAGCAGCTTAACCAGGGAATTTTCCTACGAGCAGTACTTC,CASSLTREFSYEQYF,-,TRBJ2-7,-,TRBV7-9
TGCAGTGCTAGAGACCTCCGGGACAGGGTTGACATTCAGTACTTC,CSARDLRDRVDIQYF,TRBD1,TRBJ2-4,-,TRBV20-1